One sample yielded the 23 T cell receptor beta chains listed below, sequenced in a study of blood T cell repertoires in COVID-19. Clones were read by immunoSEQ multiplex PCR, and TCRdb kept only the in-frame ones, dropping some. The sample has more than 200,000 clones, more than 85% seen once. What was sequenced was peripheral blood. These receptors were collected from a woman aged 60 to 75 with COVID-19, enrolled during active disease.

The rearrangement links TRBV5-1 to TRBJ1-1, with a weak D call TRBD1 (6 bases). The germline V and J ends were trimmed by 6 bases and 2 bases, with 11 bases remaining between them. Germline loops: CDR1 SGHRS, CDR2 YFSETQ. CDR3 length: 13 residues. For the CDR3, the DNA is TGCGCCAGCACCCGGACAGAAAACACTGAAGCTTTCTTT. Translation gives CASTRTENTEAFF.

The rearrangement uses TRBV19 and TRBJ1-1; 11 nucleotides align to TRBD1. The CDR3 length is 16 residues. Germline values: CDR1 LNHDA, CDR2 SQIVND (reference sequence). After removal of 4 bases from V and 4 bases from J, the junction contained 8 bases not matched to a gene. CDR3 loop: CASSTRTGGATTEAFF. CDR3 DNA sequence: TGTGCCAGTAGTACCCGGACAGGGGGCGCGACCACTGAAGCTTTCTTT.

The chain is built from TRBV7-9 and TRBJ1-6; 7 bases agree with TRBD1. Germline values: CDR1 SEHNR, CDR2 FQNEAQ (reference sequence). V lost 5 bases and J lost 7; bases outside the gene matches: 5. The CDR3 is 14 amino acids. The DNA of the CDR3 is TGTGCCAGCAGCGGGGGACAGCTCAATTCACCCCTCCACTTT. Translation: CASSGGQLNSPLHF.

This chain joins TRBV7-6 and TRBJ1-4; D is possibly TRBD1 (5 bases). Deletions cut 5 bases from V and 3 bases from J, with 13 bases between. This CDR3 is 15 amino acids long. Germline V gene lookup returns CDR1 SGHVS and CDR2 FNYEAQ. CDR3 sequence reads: CASSPQGGPNEKLFF. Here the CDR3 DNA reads TGTGCCAGCAGCCCGCAGGGCGGCCCTAATGAAAAACTGTTTTTT.

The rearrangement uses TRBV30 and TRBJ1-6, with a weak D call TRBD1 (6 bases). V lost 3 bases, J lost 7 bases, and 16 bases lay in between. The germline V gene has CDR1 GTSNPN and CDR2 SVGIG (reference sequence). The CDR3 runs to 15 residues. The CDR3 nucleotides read TGTGCCTGGAGGGGTGGGGGCAGCCTCAATTCACCCCTCCACTTT. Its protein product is CAWRGGGSLNSPLHF.

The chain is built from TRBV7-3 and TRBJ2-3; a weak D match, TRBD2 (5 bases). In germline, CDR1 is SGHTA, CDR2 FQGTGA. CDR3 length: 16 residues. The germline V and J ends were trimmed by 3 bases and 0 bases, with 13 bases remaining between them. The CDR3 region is CASSLAGALSTDTQYF. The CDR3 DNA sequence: TGTGCCAGCAGCTTGGCGGGCGCTCTAAGCACAGATACGCAGTATTTT.

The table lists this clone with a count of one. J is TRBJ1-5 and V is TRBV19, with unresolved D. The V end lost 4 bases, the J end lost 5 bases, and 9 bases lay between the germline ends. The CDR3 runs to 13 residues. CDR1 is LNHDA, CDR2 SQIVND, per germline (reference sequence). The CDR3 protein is CASSTSLYQPQHF. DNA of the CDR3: TGTGCCAGTAGTACGAGCTTGTATCAGCCCCAGCATTTT.

The CDR3 is CASSLGNREPHQPQHF. CDR3 coding DNA: TGTGCCAGCAGTTTGGGGAACAGGGAGCCCCATCAGCCCCAGCATTTT. The genes are TRBV28 and TRBJ1-5; weak D call: TRBD1 (6 bases). Germline CDR1 MDHEN, CDR2 SYDVKM. The CDR3 consists of 16 residues. With 3 bases removed from V and 5 bases from J, the gap between germline ends came to 17 bases.

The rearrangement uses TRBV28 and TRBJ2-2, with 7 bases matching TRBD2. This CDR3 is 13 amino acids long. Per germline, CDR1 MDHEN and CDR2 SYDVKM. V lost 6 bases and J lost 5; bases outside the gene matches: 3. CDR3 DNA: TGTGCCAGCAGGGGAGGGAGGACCGGGGAGCTGTTTTTT. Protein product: CASRGGRTGELFF.

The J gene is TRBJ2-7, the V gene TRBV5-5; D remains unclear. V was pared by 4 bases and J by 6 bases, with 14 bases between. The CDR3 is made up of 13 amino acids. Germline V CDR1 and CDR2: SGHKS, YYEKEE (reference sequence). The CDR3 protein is CASSLFGQIEQYF. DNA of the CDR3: TGTGCCAGCAGCCTCTTTGGGCAGATCGAGCAGTACTTC. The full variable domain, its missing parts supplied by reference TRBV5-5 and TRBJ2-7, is DAGVTQSPTHLIKTRGQQVTLRCSPISGHKSVSWYQQVLGQGPQFIFQYYEKEERGRGNFPDRFSARQFPNYSSELNVNALLLGDSALYLCASSLFGQIEQYFGPGTRLTVT.

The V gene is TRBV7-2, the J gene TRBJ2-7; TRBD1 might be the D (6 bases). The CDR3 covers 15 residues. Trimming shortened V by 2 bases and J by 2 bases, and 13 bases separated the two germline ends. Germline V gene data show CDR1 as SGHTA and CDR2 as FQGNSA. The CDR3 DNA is TGTGCCAGCAGCTTATCCCAGGGGCCGACCTACGAGCAGTACTTC. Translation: CASSLSQGPTYEQYF.

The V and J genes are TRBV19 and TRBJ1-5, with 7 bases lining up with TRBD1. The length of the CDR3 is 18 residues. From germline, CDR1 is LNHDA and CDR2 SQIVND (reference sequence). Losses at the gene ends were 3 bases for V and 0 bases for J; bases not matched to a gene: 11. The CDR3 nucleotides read TGTGCCAGTAGTATTGATGGGACAGCGGGTTATAGCAATCAGCCCCAGCATTTT. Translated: CASSIDGTAGYSNQPQHF.

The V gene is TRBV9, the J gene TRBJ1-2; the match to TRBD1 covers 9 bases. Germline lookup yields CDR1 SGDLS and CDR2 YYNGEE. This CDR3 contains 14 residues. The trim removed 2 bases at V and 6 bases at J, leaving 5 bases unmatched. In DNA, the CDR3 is TGTGCCAGCAGCGTTTCCGGGACAGGGAATGGCTACACCTTC. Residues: CASSVSGTGNGYTF.

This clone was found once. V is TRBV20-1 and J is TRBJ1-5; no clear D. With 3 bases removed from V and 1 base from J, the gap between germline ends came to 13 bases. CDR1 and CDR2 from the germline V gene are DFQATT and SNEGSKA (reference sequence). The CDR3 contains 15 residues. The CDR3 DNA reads TGCAGTGCTAGTATCAGTGGCTTCAGCAATCAGCCCCAGCATTTT. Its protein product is CSASISGFSNQPQHF.

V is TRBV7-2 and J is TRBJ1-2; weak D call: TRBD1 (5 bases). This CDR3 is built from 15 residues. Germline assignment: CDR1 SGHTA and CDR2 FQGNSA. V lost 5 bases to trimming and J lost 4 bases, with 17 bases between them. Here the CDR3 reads CASSPGVSQGYGYTF. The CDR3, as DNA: TGTGCCAGCAGCCCTGGGGTTTCGCAGGGCTATGGCTACACCTTC.

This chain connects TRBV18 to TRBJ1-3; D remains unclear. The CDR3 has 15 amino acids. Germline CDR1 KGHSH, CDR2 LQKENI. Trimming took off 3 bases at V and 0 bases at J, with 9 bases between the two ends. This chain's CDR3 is CASSPGVSSGNTIYF. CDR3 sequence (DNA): TGTGCCAGCTCACCCGGGGTGAGCTCTGGAAACACCATATATTTT.

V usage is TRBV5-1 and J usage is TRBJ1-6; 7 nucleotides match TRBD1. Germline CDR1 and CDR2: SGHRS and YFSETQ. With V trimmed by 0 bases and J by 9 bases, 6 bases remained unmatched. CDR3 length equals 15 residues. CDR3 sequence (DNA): TGCGCCAGCAGCTTGGTTCAGACAGGGAGTTCACCCCTCCACTTT. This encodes CASSLVQTGSSPLHF.

The CDR3 loop reads CASSQDRASGRAFGYEQYF. As DNA, the CDR3 is TGTGCCAGCAGCCAAGATCGTGCTAGCGGGAGGGCCTTTGGGTACGAGCAGTACTTC. The chain employs TRBV4-2 and TRBJ2-7, with 12 nucleotides matching TRBD2. CDR1 is LGHNA, CDR2 YNFKEQ, per germline. The CDR3 is made up of 19 amino acids. Trimming removed 0 bases from V and 4 bases from J; junction bases left unmatched: 13.

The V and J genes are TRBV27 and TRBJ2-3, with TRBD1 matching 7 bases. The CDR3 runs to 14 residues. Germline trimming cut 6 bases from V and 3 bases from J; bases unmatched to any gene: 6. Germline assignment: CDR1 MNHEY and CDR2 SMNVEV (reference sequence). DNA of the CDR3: TGTGCCAGCAGCCGGGACAGAAGAACAGATACGCAGTATTTT. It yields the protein CASSRDRRTDTQYF.

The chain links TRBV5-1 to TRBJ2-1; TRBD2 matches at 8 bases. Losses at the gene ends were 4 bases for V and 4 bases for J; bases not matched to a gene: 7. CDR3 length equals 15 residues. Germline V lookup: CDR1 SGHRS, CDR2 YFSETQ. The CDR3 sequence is CASSRGVAGYNEQFF. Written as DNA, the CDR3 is TGCGCCAGCAGCCGCGGGGTAGCGGGGTACAATGAGCAGTTCTTC.

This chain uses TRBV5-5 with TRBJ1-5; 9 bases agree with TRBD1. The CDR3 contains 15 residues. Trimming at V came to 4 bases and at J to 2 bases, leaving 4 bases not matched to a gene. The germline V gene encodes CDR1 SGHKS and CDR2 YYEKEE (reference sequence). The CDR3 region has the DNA TGTGCCAGCAGCGCTACAGGGGGCCGCAATCAGCCCCAGCATTTT. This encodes CASSATGGRNQPQHF.

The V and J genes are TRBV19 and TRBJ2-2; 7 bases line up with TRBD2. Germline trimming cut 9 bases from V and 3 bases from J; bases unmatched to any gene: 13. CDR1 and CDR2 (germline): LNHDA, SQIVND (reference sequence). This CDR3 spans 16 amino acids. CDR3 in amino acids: CASRTRGAGDTGELFF. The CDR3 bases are TGTGCCAGCCGTACACGGGGTGCGGGGGACACCGGGGAGCTGTTTTTT.

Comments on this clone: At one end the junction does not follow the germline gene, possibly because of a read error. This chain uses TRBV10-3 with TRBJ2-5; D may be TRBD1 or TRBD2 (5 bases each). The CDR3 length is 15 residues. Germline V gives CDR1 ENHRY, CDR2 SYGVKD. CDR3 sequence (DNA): TGTGCCATCACTGAGGGGCTAGGGAGTTCGGAGACCCAGTACTTC. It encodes CAITEGLGSSETQYF.